One sample yielded the 32 T cell receptor beta chains listed below, sequenced in a study of PD-1 blockade in mismatch repair-deficient tumors. Sequencing used immunoSEQ multiplex PCR; TCRdb keeps in-frame clones, though not all of them. The sample gives 56,000 or so clones, around 82% of which show up once; approximately 3.2% is in the top ten. The sequencing here drew on peripheral blood, taken 4 weeks after starting pembrolizumab. These receptors all stem from an adult with mismatch repair-deficient cancer.

The genes are TRBV5-1 and TRBJ2-1, with TRBD2 identical over 15 bases. Germline CDR1 and CDR2: SGHRS and YFSETQ. This CDR3 contains 16 residues. Trimming cost V 4 bases and J 5 bases; bases outside gene matches: 4. The CDR3 region has the DNA TGCGCCAGCAGCACTGGACTAGCGGGAGGGGACAATGAGCAGTTCTTC. Its translation: CASSTGLAGGDNEQFF.

This clone appeared a few times. The chain has TRBV9 and TRBJ2-5, with D perhaps matching TRBD2 (6 bases). V was cut by 4 bases and J by 5 bases, with 24 bases left in between. Germline V gene data show CDR1 as SGDLS and CDR2 as YYNGEE. This CDR3 has 17 amino acids. The CDR3 loop is CASSRDGATIRGETQYF. The CDR3 DNA reads TGTGCCAGCAGCCGCGACGGGGCAACGATACGGGGGGAGACCCAGTACTTC.

This rearrangement joins TRBV9 to TRBJ2-1, with a weak D call TRBD2 (5 bases). The CDR3 consists of 14 residues. CDR1 SGDLS and CDR2 YYNGEE come from the germline V gene. V lost 4 bases to trimming and J lost 4 bases, with 12 bases between them. The CDR3 coding sequence is TGTGCCAGCAGCACCCAGGACTCTTACAATGAGCAGTTCTTC. Protein product: CASSTQDSYNEQFF.

In this sample, this clone turned up once. A junction end diverges from the germline sequence, so it may reflect a read error. This chain links TRBV11-3 with TRBJ2-1; 13 bases align to TRBD2. Germline CDR1 is SGHNT and CDR2 is YENEEA. This CDR3 comprises 16 residues. The CDR3 sequence: CASSSPGLAGKGEQLF. CDR3 nucleotides: TGTGCCAGCAGCTCTCCGGGACTAGCGGGAAAGGGTGAGCAGCTCTTC.

The gene calls are TRBV7-9 and TRBJ1-4; no reliable D call. Trimming removed 2 bases from V and 3 bases from J, with 10 bases in between. There are 15 residues in the CDR3. CDR1 and CDR2 from the germline V gene are SEHNR and FQNEAQ (reference sequence). The CDR3: CASSLSEGANEKLFF. In DNA form, the CDR3 reads TGTGCCAGCAGCTTAAGTGAGGGTGCTAATGAAAAACTGTTTTTT.

The chain combines TRBV30 with TRBJ1-5, with 8 bases lining up with TRBD1. This CDR3 comprises 17 residues. With 0 bases clipped from V and 4 bases from J, the junction kept 11 bases outside the gene matches. Germline CDR1 reads GTSNPN; CDR2 reads SVGIG (reference sequence). The CDR3 coding sequence is TGTGCCTGGAGTGTACAGGGGGGATCAAGGCGGAATCAGCCCCAGCATTTT. Its protein is CAWSVQGGSRRNQPQHF.

The chain uses TRBV7-8 and TRBJ1-1, with TRBD1 matching over 9 bases. The CDR3 covers 16 residues. The germline gives CDR1 SGHVS, CDR2 FQNEAQ. Trimming took 5 bases from V and 4 from J; bases not matched to a gene: 11. The CDR3 protein is CASSARTGVSGTEAFF. CDR3 bases: TGTGCCAGCAGCGCACGGACAGGGGTCAGCGGCACTGAAGCTTTCTTT. Full variable domain (remainder filled in from reference TRBV7-8 and TRBJ1-1): GAGVSQSPRYKVAKRGQDVALRCDPISGHVSLFWYQQALGQGPEFLTYFQNEAQLDKSGLPSDRFFAERPEGSVSTLKIQRTQQEDSAVYLCASSARTGVSGTEAFFGQGTRLTVV.

The chain joins TRBV5-5 to TRBJ1-5; maybe TRBD1 (5 bases). Germline V gene sequence: CDR1 SGHKS, CDR2 YYEKEE (reference sequence). V lost 4 bases, J lost 1 base, and 12 bases lay in between. CDR3 size: 15 residues. CDR3: CASSEGLASNQPQHF. CDR3 bases: TGTGCCAGCAGCGAGGGGTTGGCGAGCAATCAGCCCCAGCATTTT.

This clone was seen a handful of times. The chain is built from TRBV25-1 and TRBJ1-2, with TRBD1 identical over 11 bases. Germline CDR1 reads MGHDK; CDR2 reads SYGVNS. Trimming removed 4 bases from V and 6 bases from J; junction bases left unmatched: 4. The length of the CDR3 is 14 residues. The CDR3 region has the DNA TGTGCCAGCAGTGTAGGACAGGGGGCGAATGGCTACACCTTC. This gives the protein CASSVGQGANGYTF.

The chain employs TRBV6-5 and TRBJ1-2; 9 bases are shared with TRBD1. The CDR3 sequence is 16 residues long. CDR1 and CDR2 from the germline V gene are MNHEY and SVGAGI. After removal of 4 bases from V and 5 bases from J, the junction contained 11 bases not matched to a gene. The CDR3 DNA sequence: TGTGCCAGCAGTTCCCCTTGGGGACAGGGACATTATGGCTACACCTTC. The encoded protein is CASSSPWGQGHYGYTF.

This chain links TRBV7-2 with TRBJ1-4; D perhaps matches TRBD1 (6 bases). V was cut by 3 bases and J by 5 bases, with 16 bases left in between. Germline values: CDR1 SGHTA, CDR2 FQGNSA. The CDR3 is 16 residues long. The CDR3 protein is CASSLGARFGNEKLFF. CDR3 nucleotides: TGTGCCAGCAGCTTGGGGGCTCGATTCGGCAATGAAAAACTGTTTTTT.

The genes are TRBV19 and TRBJ2-3; no reliable D call. V was pared by 4 bases and J by 5 bases, with 13 bases between. Per germline, CDR1 LNHDA and CDR2 SQIVND (reference sequence). The CDR3 loop spans 14 amino acids. The CDR3 region has the DNA TGTGCCAGTAGTACTCCGACCTTTGGAGATACGCAGTATTTT. Translated, it gives CASSTPTFGDTQYF.

The chain carries TRBV29-1 and TRBJ2-1, with TRBD2 matching 7 bases. CDR3 length: 15 residues. The ends lost 4 bases at V and 1 base at J; junction bases unmatched: 7. Germline V gene sequence: CDR1 SQVTM, CDR2 ANQGSEA. The CDR3 DNA sequence: TGCAGCGTTGGGGGCGGGAGTGGGTCCTACAATGAGCAGTTCTTC. Residues: CSVGGGSGSYNEQFF.

The V and J genes are TRBV6-6 and TRBJ2-2; D is ambiguous. Germline-derived CDR1 and CDR2 are MNHNY and SVGAGI (reference sequence). Trimming pared 0 bases from V and 8 bases from J, leaving 10 bases between. The CDR3 consists of 14 residues. The CDR3 nucleotides are TGTGCCAGCAGTTACTCGGTGCCCGAGGGGGAGCTGTTTTTT. Translation: CASSYSVPEGELFF.

V is TRBV6-5 and J is TRBJ2-7; maybe TRBD2 (5 bases). The CDR3 loop spans 11 amino acids. Germline V gene sequence: CDR1 MNHEY, CDR2 SVGAGI. V gave up 7 bases and J gave up 4 bases, with 8 bases separating them. This CDR3 reads CASIGDYEQYF. In nucleotides, the CDR3 is TGTGCCAGCATCGGGGATTACGAGCAGTACTTC.

This chain connects TRBV5-1 to TRBJ1-1; D possibly corresponds to TRBD1 (5 bases). Germline V lookup: CDR1 SGHRS, CDR2 YFSETQ. V lost 0 bases to trimming and J lost 1 base, with 13 bases between them. The CDR3 has 16 amino acids. CDR3 region: CASSLERGFGNTEAFF. For the CDR3, the DNA is TGCGCCAGCAGCTTGGAAAGGGGCTTTGGGAACACTGAAGCTTTCTTT. Supplemented by reference TRBV5-1 and TRBJ1-1, the full variable domain reads KAGVTQTPRYLIKTRGQQVTLSCSPISGHRSVSWYQQTPGQGLQFLFEYFSETQRNKGNFPGRFSGRQFSNSRSEMNVSTLELGDSALYLCASSLERGFGNTEAFFGQGTRLTVV.

This chain joins TRBV9 and TRBJ2-7; a weak D match, TRBD1 (5 bases). Germline V gene lookup returns CDR1 SGDLS and CDR2 YYNGEE. The CDR3 consists of 15 residues. V was shortened by 4 bases and J by 0 bases, with 14 bases between the two germline ends. In DNA, the CDR3 is TGTGCCAGCAGCATAGCCTTCGACAGCTCCTACGAGCAGTACTTC. Translated, it gives CASSIAFDSSYEQYF.

This chain links TRBV20-1 with TRBJ2-7; D is unresolved. Between the trimmed V and J ends, which lost 7 bases and 5 bases, there was a span of 12 bases. Per the germline V gene, CDR1 is DFQATT and CDR2 is SNEGSKA (reference sequence). This CDR3 contains 11 residues. The chain's CDR3 is CSGLGEDEQYF. CDR3 DNA: TGCAGTGGTCTAGGTGAGGACGAGCAGTACTTC.

This chain links TRBV19 with TRBJ1-1; no reliable D call. This CDR3 region has 15 residues. Germline loops: CDR1 LNHDA, CDR2 SQIVND (reference sequence). Trimming left V 3 bases short and J 4 bases short, with 15 bases between. CDR3 DNA: TGTGCCAGTAGTATCCAAAGTAGTTTGGGCACTGAAGCTTTCTTT. Its translation: CASSIQSSLGTEAFF. Full variable domain (outside the CDR3, taken from reference TRBV19 and TRBJ1-1): DGGITQSPKYLFRKEGQNVTLSCEQNLNHDAMYWYRQDPGQGLRLIYYSQIVNDFQKGDIAEGYSVSREKKESFPLTVTSAQKNPTAFYLCASSIQSSLGTEAFFGQGTRLTVV.

This clone was found a few times. The rearrangement uses TRBV4-1 and TRBJ2-1; TRBD2 matches at 14 bases. Germline CDR1 is MGHRA and CDR2 is YSYEKL. This CDR3 comprises 16 residues. V shed 3 bases, J shed 10 bases, and the junction held 8 bases outside the gene matches. CDR3 bases: TGCGCCAGCAGCCAGGAGGGACTAGCGGGAGCGCGGGAGCAGTTCTTC. Translating it yields CASSQEGLAGAREQFF.

The rearrangement uses TRBV7-6 and TRBJ2-2; tentatively, D is TRBD1 or TRBD2 (5 bases each). From germline, CDR1 is SGHVS and CDR2 FNYEAQ. Trimming removed 2 bases at V and 1 base at J, with 14 bases between. The CDR3 spans 17 residues. The CDR3 nucleotides read TGTGCCAGCAGCTTAATATCCGGGACCGAGAACACCGGGGAGCTGTTTTTT. This sequence encodes CASSLISGTENTGELFF.

The CDR3 region is CASSVAPGAYNEQFF. In nucleotides, the CDR3 is TGTGCCAGCAGCGTAGCCCCAGGGGCTTACAATGAGCAGTTCTTC. The gene calls are TRBV9 and TRBJ2-1, with a weak D call TRBD1 (6 bases). This CDR3 has 15 amino acids. Germline V CDR1 and CDR2: SGDLS, YYNGEE. Deletions cut 0 bases from V and 4 bases from J, with 11 bases between.

V is TRBV19 and J is TRBJ2-1; possibly TRBD1 for D (5 bases). V lost 0 bases and J 2 bases, leaving 8 bases between the germline ends. CDR1 is LNHDA and CDR2 is SQIVND in the germline V gene (reference sequence). The CDR3 is 15 residues long. This CDR3 reads CASSIEGVPYNEQFF. Here the CDR3 DNA reads TGTGCCAGTAGTATAGAAGGGGTCCCCTACAATGAGCAGTTCTTC.

The chain links TRBV5-1 to TRBJ1-2; D may be TRBD1 (5 bases). The CDR3 totals 14 residues. The germline V gene encodes CDR1 SGHRS and CDR2 YFSETQ. Trimming cost V 0 bases and J 4 bases, with 10 bases left between them. The CDR3 spells CASSLEPGPYGYTF. CDR3 nucleotide sequence: TGCGCCAGCAGCTTGGAACCAGGGCCCTATGGCTACACCTTC.

V usage is TRBV5-1 and J usage is TRBJ2-2; 8 bases are a match to TRBD1. Germline V gene lookup returns CDR1 SGHRS and CDR2 YFSETQ. V lost 4 bases and J lost 6; bases outside the gene matches: 8. The length of the CDR3 is 15 residues. This CDR3 reads CASSSQGATAGELFF. As DNA, the CDR3 is TGCGCCAGCAGCAGCCAGGGGGCGACGGCCGGGGAGCTGTTTTTT.

The chain joins TRBV29-1 to TRBJ1-1; TRBD1 matches at 10 bases. J was trimmed by 2 bases and V by 7 bases; bases with no gene match: 4. This CDR3 has 13 amino acids. The germline CDR1 and CDR2 sequences are SQVTM and ANQGSEA. This CDR3 reads CSGWTGGNTEAFF. DNA of the CDR3: TGCAGCGGCTGGACAGGGGGAAACACTGAAGCTTTCTTT.

The chain employs TRBV15 and TRBJ1-3; no reliable D call. V lost 3 bases, J lost 4 bases, and 13 bases lay in between. The germline V gene has CDR1 LNHNV and CDR2 YYDKDF (reference sequence). This CDR3 has 15 amino acids. The DNA of the CDR3 is TGTGCCACCAGCAGGGAGGGTCTAGGCGGAAACACCATATATTTT. Translated, it gives CATSREGLGGNTIYF.

The chain links TRBV29-1 to TRBJ2-1; TRBD2 agrees at 9 bases. Losses at the gene ends were 7 bases for V and 4 bases for J; bases not matched to a gene: 2. Germline CDR1 is SQVTM and CDR2 is ANQGSEA. The CDR3 sequence is 12 residues long. In DNA, the CDR3 is TGCAGCGGGCGGGAGGGGTACAATGAGCAGTTCTTC. Protein product: CSGREGYNEQFF.

This clone was observed once. This chain connects TRBV5-8 to TRBJ2-1, with D hard to call. V lost 0 bases and J 10 bases, leaving 20 bases between the germline ends. Germline-derived CDR1 and CDR2 are SGHTS and YDEGEE. This CDR3 region has 16 residues. CDR3 DNA sequence: TGTGCCAGCAGCTTGGGACTCCATTATAGTCGAATGGAGCAGTTCTTC. It yields the protein CASSLGLHYSRMEQFF.

This clone was detected only a few times. The chain uses TRBV7-6 and TRBJ2-3, with 12 bases identical to TRBD2. The CDR3 consists of 15 residues. J lost 9 bases, V lost 0 bases, and 4 bases had no gene match. The germline V gene has CDR1 SGHVS and CDR2 FNYEAQ. The CDR3 region is CASSLALAGGWTQYF. The DNA of the CDR3 is TGTGCCAGCAGCTTAGCACTAGCGGGGGGATGGACGCAGTATTTT.

The CDR3: CASSESGTGLNQPQHF. DNA of the CDR3: TGTGCCAGCAGCGAATCCGGGACAGGCCTCAATCAGCCCCAGCATTTT. The chain combines TRBV4-2 with TRBJ1-5; 8 bases match TRBD1. CDR1 is LGHNA and CDR2 is YNFKEQ in the germline V gene. The length of the CDR3 is 16 residues. J lost 3 bases, V lost 5 bases, and 9 bases had no gene match.

This chain uses TRBV5-4 with TRBJ2-7; 7 bases are shared with TRBD1. The V segment lost 5 bases and the J segment 7 bases; nucleotides outside the gene matches: 6. The CDR3 consists of 12 residues. Germline V gene lookup returns CDR1 SGHNT and CDR2 YYREEE (reference sequence). In DNA, the CDR3 is TGTGCCAGCAGTCAAGACAGGGTTGAGCAGTACTTC. This translates into CASSQDRVEQYF.